A selection of T cell receptor beta chains follows, all from one sample in a study of cytomegalovirus exposure and HLA in healthy donors. Using immunoSEQ multiplex PCR, the repertoire was profiled, and TCRdb retains in-frame clones only, with some absent. Found here are about 44,000 clones, 93% of them singletons; the top ten hold approximately 2%. The sequenced sample was PBMCs. These TCRs come from a woman between 18 and 30 years old in good health and CMV-seronegative. The CDR3 runs from the conserved cysteine through the conserved F or W. A D gene is named only where the DNA matches it firmly. Size values are once, few and many counts, or a class for expanded clones, and some rows have none.

clone_size	v_call	d_call	j_call	cdr3_nt	cdr3_aa
-	TRBV4-1	-	TRBJ1-2	TGCGCCAGCAGCCAAAGCGGTACAATTGGCTACACCTTC	CASSQSGTIGYTF
once	TRBV25-1	-	TRBJ1-2	TGTGCCAGCAGTGATCGGGGACGGGGGGATTATGGCTACACCTTC	CASSDRGRGDYGYTF
-	TRBV19	-	TRBJ1-5	TGTGCCAGTAGTAGCGAGGACTATAGCAATCAGCCCCAGCATTTT	CASSSEDYSNQPQHF
-	TRBV6-4	-	TRBJ2-6	TGTGCCAGCAGCGATACTCGACTATCTCCCTCTGGGGCCAACGTCCTGACTTTC	CASSDTRLSPSGANVLTF
-	TRBV9	TRBD1	TRBJ1-2	TGTGCCAGCAGCGTAAGCACAGGGGGCATAGATGGCTACACCTTC	CASSVSTGGIDGYTF
-	TRBV2	-	TRBJ2-5	TGTGCCAGCAGTGAAGGGCGCGGGCAAGAGACCCAGTACTTC	CASSEGRGQETQYF
-	TRBV10-1	TRBD1	TRBJ2-1	TGCGCCAGCAGTGAGTCGACAGGGGGAAGGTTTGAGCAGTTCTTC	CASSESTGGRFEQFF
-	TRBV4-2	-	TRBJ1-4	TGTGCCAGCAGCCTCAGGGTAACTAATGAAAAACTGTTTTTT	CASSLRVTNEKLFF
-	TRBV28	-	TRBJ2-5	TGTGCCAGCAGTTTAAGGTTTGGTAGCGTACAAGAGACCCAGTACTTC	CASSLRFGSVQETQYF
-	TRBV4-1	TRBD1	TRBJ2-1	TGCGCCAGCAGCCAAGATGGGGCGGACAGGGGGCTCAATGAGCAGTTCTTC	CASSQDGADRGLNEQFF
-	TRBV18	-	TRBJ2-7	TGTGCCAGCTCACCAGACAGGTCTTCCTACGAGCAGTACTTC	CASSPDRSSYEQYF
-	TRBV5-4	TRBD2	TRBJ2-1	TGTGCCAGCAGCCCCGGGACTAGCGGGAGGAGTGAGCAGTTCTTC	CASSPGTSGRSEQFF
-	TRBV5-3	-	TRBJ1-4	TGTGCCAGAAGCTTGCTGAGACAGCCCCCCAAAACTAATGAAAAACTGTTTTTT	CARSLLRQPPKTNEKLFF
-	TRBV28	TRBD1	TRBJ1-5	TGTGCCAGCAGTTCCGGGACAGCGGATAGTAGCAATCAGCCCCAGCATTTT	CASSSGTADSSNQPQHF
-	TRBV10-3	TRBD2	TRBJ2-1	TGTGCCATCAGTGAGTCCGGGACTAGCGGAGATGAGCAGTTCTTC	CAISESGTSGDEQFF
-	TRBV10-1	-	TRBJ2-2	TGCGCCAGCAGTGCAAGAGACACCGGGGAGCTGTTTTTT	CASSARDTGELFF
-	TRBV6-1	TRBD1	TRBJ2-2	TGTGCCAGCAGTGAAGCGACAGGGGGCACCGGGGAGCTGTTTTTT	CASSEATGGTGELFF
-	TRBV6-1	TRBD1	TRBJ2-1	TGTGCCAGCAGTGGAGTCCGGGACAGGATTGTGCCCTACAATGAGCAGTTCTTC	CASSGVRDRIVPYNEQFF
-	TRBV28	-	TRBJ2-7	TGTGCCAGCAGACTTAGACAGCCTTACTCCTACGAGCAGTACTTC	CASRLRQPYSYEQYF
-	TRBV18	-	TRBJ2-3	TGTGCCAGCTCACGTTATGAGGTCACAGATACGCAGTATTTT	CASSRYEVTDTQYF
-	TRBV6-5	-	TRBJ1-5	TGTGCCAGCAGTTACTCGGCGGGTCAGCCCCAGCATTTT	CASSYSAGQPQHF
-	TRBV9	TRBD2	TRBJ2-1	TGTGCCAGCAGCGGATCTAGCGGGGGGACCTACAATGAGCAGTTCTTC	CASSGSSGGTYNEQFF